Listed here is a single T cell receptor (beta chain). Its antigen is not identified. The table came from immunoSEQ multiplex PCR; TCRdb's copy has only in-frame clones and leaves some out. The table includes some 170,000 clones, about 88% detected once. The data derive from a study of T cell responses to AZD1222 COVID-19 vaccine. Whole-study findings and limits: Donor demographics were predominantly white British with a female majority; clonal diversity may be underestimated. After two AZD1222 doses, spike-specific TCR breadth and depth rose versus day 0. Repertoires were sampled only after the peak T cell response.

The CDR3 runs to 13 residues. The germline V and J ends were trimmed by 6 bases and 2 bases, with 10 bases remaining between them. Germline V gives CDR1 SNHLY, CDR2 FYNNEI. This clonotype originated in an adult in good health. The V and J genes are TRBV2 and TRBJ1-2, with D unresolved. Sequenced material: peripheral blood, taken on day 0 of AZD1222 vaccination. The CDR3 nucleotides read TGTGCCAGCAGCTCCGCCGAAAACTATGGCTACACCTTC. The encoded protein is CASSSAENYGYTF.